The 8 T cell receptor beta chains in this list originate from one sample, sequenced in a study of blood T cells in healthy people across ages. PCR was performed a second time for about 6 to 12 cycles using a sample-barcoded 5' primer and a J-beta primer mix. TCRdb reanalysed the 5' RACE reads using MiXCR and keeps one entry per CDR3 protein. Of roughly 680,000 distinct CDR3 sequences listed, 45% to 50% are singletons. Sample: blood. All receptors come from a woman aged 60-75 years in good health.

CDR3: CSARAGTGRNTIYF. DNA of the CDR3: TGCAGTGCTAGAGCCGGGACAGGGCGAAACACCATATATTTT. V usage is TRBV20-1 and J usage is TRBJ1-3, with 9 nucleotides matching TRBD1. The CDR3 is 14 amino acids. Unmatched junction bases numbered 3, after V lost 1 base and J lost 5 bases. Germline-derived CDR1 and CDR2 are DFQATT and SNEGSKA (reference sequence).

V usage is TRBV4-3 and J usage is TRBJ2-3, with TRBD1 matching over 8 bases. The CDR3 has 17 amino acids. J lost 4 bases, V lost 2 bases, and 11 bases had no gene match. The germline gives CDR1 LGHNA, CDR2 YSLEER. CDR3 nucleotides: TGCGCCAGCAGCCAAAGGCCAACAGGGGGTACCGCAGATACGCAGTATTTT. This gives the protein CASSQRPTGGTADTQYF.

This clonotype was observed a few times. The genes are TRBV7-2 and TRBJ2-3, with unresolved D. Germline V CDR1 and CDR2: SGHTA, FQGNSA. The CDR3 consists of 13 residues. V was pared by 1 base and J by 9 bases, with 11 bases between. The CDR3 sequence is CASSLEDGKTQYF. In DNA form, the CDR3 reads TGTGCCAGCAGCTTAGAGGACGGTAAAACGCAGTATTTT.

The chain has TRBV20-1 and TRBJ2-3; D is unclear. The germline V gene has CDR1 DFQATT and CDR2 SNEGSKA (reference sequence). V shed 3 bases and J shed 0 bases, with 10 bases lying between them. The CDR3 has 14 residues. The CDR3 spells CSAREITSTDTQYF. Written as DNA, the CDR3 is TGCAGTGCTAGGGAGATCACAAGCACAGATACGCAGTATTTT.

This clonotype was picked up a small number of times. The chain uses TRBV29-1 and TRBJ2-3, with 9 nucleotides matching TRBD1. V was clipped by 3 bases and J by 2 bases; unmatched bases: 3. CDR1 is SQVTM, CDR2 ANQGSEA, per germline. This CDR3 is built from 14 residues. The CDR3 DNA is TGCAGCGTTGATACAGGGGGCTACACAGATACGCAGTATTTT. Amino acids: CSVDTGGYTDTQYF.

The V gene is TRBV7-2, the J gene TRBJ1-4; D may be TRBD1 (6 bases). Per the germline V gene, CDR1 is SGHTA and CDR2 is FQGNSA. The CDR3 runs 16 residues. The ends were cut back, 5 bases at V and 0 bases at J, with 13 bases in the middle. CDR3 region: CASSRPGDPTNEKLFF. As DNA, the CDR3 is TGTGCCAGCAGCCGCCCAGGGGATCCAACTAATGAAAAACTGTTTTTT.

The chain recombines TRBV29-1 with TRBJ1-1; unclear D gene. Trimming shortened V by 4 bases and J by 0 bases, and 6 bases separated the two germline ends. The CDR3 totals 12 residues. Germline V CDR1 and CDR2: SQVTM, ANQGSEA. CDR3 residues: CSVARMNTEAFF. The CDR3 DNA follows: TGCAGCGTTGCCCGGATGAACACTGAAGCTTTCTTT. The complete variable domain, with remaining parts taken from reference TRBV29-1 and TRBJ1-1, reads SAVISQKPSRDICQRGTSLTIQCQVDSQVTMMFWYRQQPGQSLTLIATANQGSEATYESGFVIDKFPISRPNLTFSTLTVSNMSPEDSSIYLCSVARMNTEAFFGQGTRLTVV.

V is TRBV20-1 and J is TRBJ2-7; possible D gene TRBD2, 6 bases. Trimming cost V 0 bases and J 2 bases, with 14 bases left between them. Per the germline V gene, CDR1 is DFQATT and CDR2 is SNEGSKA (reference sequence). This CDR3 is 15 amino acids long. CDR3 residues: CSARDIAEGTYEQYF. Here the CDR3 DNA reads TGCAGTGCTAGAGATATCGCGGAGGGGACCTACGAGCAGTACTTC.